The 14 T cell receptor beta chains presented below share a single source sample, sequenced in a study of cytomegalovirus exposure and HLA in healthy donors. 13 Jbeta primers and 60 Vbeta primers were used for the PCR. Sequenced by immunoSEQ multiplex PCR; TCRdb stores in-frame clones only, minus some. The repertoire table contains 90,000 to 130,000 clones. The sequencing sample was made of PBMCs. The receptors come from a man aged 40-49 years in good health and CMV-seropositive.

This sequence joins TRBV18 and TRBJ2-2; no definite D call. CDR3 length: 13 amino acids. From germline, CDR1 is KGHSH and CDR2 LQKENI. V was cut by 3 bases and J by 2 bases, with 4 bases left in between. The CDR3 spells CASSPRNTGELFF. The CDR3 coding sequence is TGTGCCAGCTCACCCAGAAACACCGGGGAGCTGTTTTTT.

The chain is built from TRBV19 and TRBJ1-5, with D perhaps TRBD1 (6 bases). V was cut by 5 bases and J by 6 bases, with 14 bases left in between. Germline V CDR1 and CDR2: LNHDA, SQIVND (reference sequence). This CDR3 is 14 amino acids long. The DNA of the CDR3 is TGTGCCAGTAGTGACACAGGGTTGGTTCAGCCCCAGCATTTT. This translates into CASSDTGLVQPQHF. The entire variable domain, with the rest obtained from reference TRBV19 and TRBJ1-5, is as follows: DGGITQSPKYLFRKEGQNVTLSCEQNLNHDAMYWYRQDPGQGLRLIYYSQIVNDFQKGDIAEGYSVSREKKESFPLTVTSAQKNPTAFYLCASSDTGLVQPQHFGDGTRLSIL.

The chain recombines TRBV10-3 with TRBJ1-1; D not certain. The CDR3 is 13 amino acids. V was trimmed by 4 bases and J by 3 bases, leaving 9 bases between them. Germline lookup yields CDR1 ENHRY and CDR2 SYGVKD. CDR3 bases: TGTGCCATCAGTGTCCAGGAAGACACTGAAGCTTTCTTT. This codes for CAISVQEDTEAFF.

This sequence joins TRBV6-5 and TRBJ2-1; possible D gene TRBD2, 6 bases. V was pared by 4 bases and J by 8 bases, with 18 bases between. The CDR3 is made up of 15 amino acids. CDR1 is MNHEY and CDR2 is SVGAGI in the germline V gene. The CDR3 coding sequence is TGTGCCAGCAGTTTTAGACTAGGGTCTTCGGATGAGCAGTTCTTC. It codes for CASSFRLGSSDEQFF.

This chain links TRBV6-5 with TRBJ2-1; tentatively, D is TRBD2 (6 bases). The germline V gene has CDR1 MNHEY and CDR2 SVGAGI. Trimming cost V 6 bases and J 7 bases, with 16 bases left between them. The CDR3 has 14 residues. The CDR3 spells CASRLALLGNEQFF. Here the CDR3 DNA reads TGTGCCAGCAGACTAGCTCTATTGGGAAATGAGCAGTTCTTC.

With respect to this clone: The missing conserved phenylalanine or tryptophan at the end of this CDR3 makes a read error likely. The DNA is left out, because the CDR3 cannot be placed on it with certainty; the CDR3 is given as TCRdb lists it. The chain is built from TRBV21-1 and TRBJ1-1; the table names TRBD1, a call not compared with the DNA. TRBV21-1 is annotated as a pseudogene. From its first to its last residue, the CDR3 has 14 amino acids. The chain's CDR3 is CASSMGQTNTEAFS.

The chain employs TRBV6-1 and TRBJ1-1; unclear D gene. Germline values: CDR1 MNHNS, CDR2 SASEGT. Trimming removed 8 bases from V and 2 bases from J, with 15 bases in between. The CDR3 consists of 14 residues. The CDR3, as DNA: TGTGCCAGCCGATGGAGCTTTCTTAACACTGAAGCTTTCTTT. This encodes CASRWSFLNTEAFF.

The J gene is TRBJ1-1, the V gene TRBV10-3, with a tentative D call TRBD1 (6 bases). From germline, CDR1 is ENHRY and CDR2 SYGVKD. The CDR3 loop spans 14 amino acids. Trimming stripped 6 bases from V and 0 bases from J, with 11 bases between. The CDR3 DNA follows: TGTGCCATCAGCCCCAGGACAGTGAACACTGAAGCTTTCTTT. Residues: CAISPRTVNTEAFF.

The chain carries TRBV7-8 and TRBJ2-5; 8 nucleotides line up with TRBD2. The CDR3 loop spans 15 amino acids. The germline CDR1 and CDR2 sequences are SGHVS and FQNEAQ. The junction had 8 bases not matched to a gene; V was cut back by 3 bases and J by 5 bases. CDR3 sequence reads: CASSFRSGSVETQYF. DNA of the CDR3: TGTGCCAGCAGCTTCAGGAGCGGGAGTGTCGAGACCCAGTACTTC.

The chain couples TRBV5-1 to TRBJ1-1, with TRBD1 matching 9 bases. This CDR3 has 12 residues. V lost 3 bases, J lost 10 bases, and 4 bases stayed unmatched. Germline V CDR1 and CDR2: SGHRS, YFSETQ. The CDR3 here is CASSSRQGGAFF. The CDR3, as DNA: TGCGCCAGCAGCTCTAGACAGGGGGGAGCTTTCTTT.

The chain carries TRBV29-1 and TRBJ2-3, with a tentative D call TRBD1 (5 bases). Germline V CDR1 and CDR2: SQVTM, ANQGSEA. The V and J ends lost 5 bases and 2 bases respectively, with 11 bases between them. This CDR3 region has 13 residues. CDR3 sequence: CSVKTDVTDTQYF. CDR3 DNA: TGCAGCGTTAAGACAGATGTCACAGATACGCAGTATTTT.

The chain employs TRBV7-9 and TRBJ1-4; tentative D call: TRBD1 (5 bases). Germline V gene data show CDR1 as SEHNR and CDR2 as FQNEAQ (reference sequence). V was clipped by 7 bases and J by 8 bases, with 17 bases between them. This CDR3 has 14 amino acids. The CDR3: CASTRGLAVEKLFF. The CDR3 DNA follows: TGTGCCAGCACGCGGGGCCTGGCGGTGGAAAAACTGTTTTTT.

This chain joins TRBV29-1 and TRBJ2-1; 7 positions agree with TRBD1. The CDR3 is made up of 14 amino acids. V dropped 2 bases and J dropped 3; count of bases not matched to a gene: 4. CDR1 and CDR2 from the germline V gene are SQVTM and ANQGSEA. The CDR3 DNA follows: TGCAGCGTTGAATGGGGACAGTACTACAATGAGCAGTTCTTC. Protein product: CSVEWGQYYNEQFF.

The chain combines TRBV19 with TRBJ2-3; 10 bases agree with TRBD1. Per germline, CDR1 LNHDA and CDR2 SQIVND (reference sequence). Germline trimming cut 6 bases from V and 4 bases from J; bases unmatched to any gene: 4. The CDR3 extends over 14 amino acids. The CDR3 reads CASRGQGSPDTQYF. The DNA of the CDR3 is TGTGCCAGTAGGGGACAGGGGAGCCCAGATACGCAGTATTTT. Drawing the rest from reference TRBV19 and TRBJ2-3, the complete variable domain is DGGITQSPKYLFRKEGQNVTLSCEQNLNHDAMYWYRQDPGQGLRLIYYSQIVNDFQKGDIAEGYSVSREKKESFPLTVTSAQKNPTAFYLCASRGQGSPDTQYFGPGTRLTVL.